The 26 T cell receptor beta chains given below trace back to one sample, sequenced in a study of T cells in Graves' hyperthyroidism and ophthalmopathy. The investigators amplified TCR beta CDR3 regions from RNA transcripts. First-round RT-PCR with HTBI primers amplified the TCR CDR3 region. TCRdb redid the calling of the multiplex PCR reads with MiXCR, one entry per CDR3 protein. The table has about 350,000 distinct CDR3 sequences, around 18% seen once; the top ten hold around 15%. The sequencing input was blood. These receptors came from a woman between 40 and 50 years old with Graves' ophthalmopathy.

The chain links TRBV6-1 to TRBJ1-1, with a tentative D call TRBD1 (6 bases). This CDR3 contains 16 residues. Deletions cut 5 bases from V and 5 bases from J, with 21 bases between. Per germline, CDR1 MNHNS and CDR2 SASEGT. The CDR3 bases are TGTGCCAGCAGTCGACCTTTACAGGGCTTGGGGACTGAAGCTTTCTTT. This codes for CASSRPLQGLGTEAFF.

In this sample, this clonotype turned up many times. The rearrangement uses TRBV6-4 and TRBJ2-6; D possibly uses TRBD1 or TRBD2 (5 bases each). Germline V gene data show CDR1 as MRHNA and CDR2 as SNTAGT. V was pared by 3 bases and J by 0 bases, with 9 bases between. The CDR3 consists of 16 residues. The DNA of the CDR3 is TGTGCCAGCAGTGAGAGGGGCGCCTCTGGGGCCAACGTCCTGACTTTC. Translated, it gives CASSERGASGANVLTF.

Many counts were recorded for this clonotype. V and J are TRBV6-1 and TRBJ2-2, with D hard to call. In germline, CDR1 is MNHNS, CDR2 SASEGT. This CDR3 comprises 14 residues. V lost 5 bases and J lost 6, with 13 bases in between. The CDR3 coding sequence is TGTGCCAGCAGTCCGGGTCCTTTTCCCGGGGAGCTGTTTTTT. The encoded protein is CASSPGPFPGELFF.

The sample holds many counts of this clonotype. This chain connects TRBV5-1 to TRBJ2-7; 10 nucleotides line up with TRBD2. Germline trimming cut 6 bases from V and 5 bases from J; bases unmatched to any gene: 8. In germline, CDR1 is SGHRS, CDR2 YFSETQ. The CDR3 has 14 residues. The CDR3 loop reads CASKVSSGSNEQYF. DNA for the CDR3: TGCGCCAGCAAGGTTTCTAGCGGGAGTAACGAGCAGTACTTC.

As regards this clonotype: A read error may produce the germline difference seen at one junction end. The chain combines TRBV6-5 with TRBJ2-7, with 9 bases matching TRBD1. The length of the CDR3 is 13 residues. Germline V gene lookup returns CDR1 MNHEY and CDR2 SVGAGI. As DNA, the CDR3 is TGTGCCAGCAGTTACAGGACAGGGGACGAGCAGTGCTTC. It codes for CASSYRTGDEQCF.

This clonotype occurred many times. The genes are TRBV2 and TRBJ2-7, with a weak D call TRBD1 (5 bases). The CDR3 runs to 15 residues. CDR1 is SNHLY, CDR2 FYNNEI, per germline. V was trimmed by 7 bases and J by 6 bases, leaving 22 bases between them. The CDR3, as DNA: TGTGCCAGCAACACCATGGGGCTAGAGCGATCCGAGCAGTACTTC. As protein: CASNTMGLERSEQYF.

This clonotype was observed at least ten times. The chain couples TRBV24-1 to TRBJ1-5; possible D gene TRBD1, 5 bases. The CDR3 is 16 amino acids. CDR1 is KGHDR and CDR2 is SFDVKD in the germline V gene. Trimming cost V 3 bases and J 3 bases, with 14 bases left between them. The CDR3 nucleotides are TGTGCCACCAGTGATCGTGGGGCGGACTTCAATCAGCCCCAGCATTTT. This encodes CATSDRGADFNQPQHF.

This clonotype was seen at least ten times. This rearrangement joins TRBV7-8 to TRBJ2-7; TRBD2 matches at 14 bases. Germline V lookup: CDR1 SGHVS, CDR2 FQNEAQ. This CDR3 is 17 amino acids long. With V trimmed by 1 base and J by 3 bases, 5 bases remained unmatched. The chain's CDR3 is CASSLGRTSGRYYEQYF. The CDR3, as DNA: TGTGCCAGCAGCTTAGGCAGGACTAGCGGGAGGTACTACGAGCAGTACTTC.

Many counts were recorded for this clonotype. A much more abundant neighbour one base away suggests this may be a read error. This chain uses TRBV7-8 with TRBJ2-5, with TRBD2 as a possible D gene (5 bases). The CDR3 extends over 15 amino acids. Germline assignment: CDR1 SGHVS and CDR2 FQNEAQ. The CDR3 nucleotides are TGTGCCAGCAGCTTAGTTTTGAGGGTGGGAGAGGCCCAGTACTTC. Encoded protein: CASSLVLRVGEAQYF.

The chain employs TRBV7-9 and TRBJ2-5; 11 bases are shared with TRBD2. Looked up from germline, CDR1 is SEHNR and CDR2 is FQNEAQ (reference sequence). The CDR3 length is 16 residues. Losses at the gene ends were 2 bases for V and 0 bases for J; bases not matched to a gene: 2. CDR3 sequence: CASSLLAGGNQETQYF. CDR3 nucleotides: TGTGCCAGCAGCTTACTAGCGGGAGGTAACCAAGAGACCCAGTACTTC.

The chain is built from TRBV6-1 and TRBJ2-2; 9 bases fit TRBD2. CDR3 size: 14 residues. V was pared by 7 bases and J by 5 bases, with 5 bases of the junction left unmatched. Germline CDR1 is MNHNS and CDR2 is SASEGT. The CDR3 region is CASKAGGGTGELFF. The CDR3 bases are TGTGCCAGCAAGGCGGGAGGGGGGACCGGGGAGCTGTTTTTT.

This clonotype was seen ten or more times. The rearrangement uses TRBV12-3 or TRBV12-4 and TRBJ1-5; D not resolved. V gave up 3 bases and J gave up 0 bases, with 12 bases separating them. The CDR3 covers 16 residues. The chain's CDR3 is CASSFGGPYSNQPQHF. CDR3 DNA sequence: TGTGCCAGCAGTTTCGGAGGCCCTTATAGCAATCAGCCCCAGCATTTT.

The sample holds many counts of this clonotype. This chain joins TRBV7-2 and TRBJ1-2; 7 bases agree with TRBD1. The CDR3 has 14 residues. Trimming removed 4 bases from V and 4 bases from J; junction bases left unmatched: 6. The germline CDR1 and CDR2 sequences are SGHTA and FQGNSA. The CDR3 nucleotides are TGTGCCAGCAGCTCAAGACAGGGTGGCTATGGCTACACCTTC. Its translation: CASSSRQGGYGYTF.

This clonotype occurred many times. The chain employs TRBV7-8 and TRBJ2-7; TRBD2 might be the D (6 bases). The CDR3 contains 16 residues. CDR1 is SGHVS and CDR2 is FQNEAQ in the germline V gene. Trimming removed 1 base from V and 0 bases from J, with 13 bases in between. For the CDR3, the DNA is TGTGCCAGCAGCTTAGTAGGCGGGGCTTTCTCCTACGAGCAGTACTTC. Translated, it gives CASSLVGGAFSYEQYF.

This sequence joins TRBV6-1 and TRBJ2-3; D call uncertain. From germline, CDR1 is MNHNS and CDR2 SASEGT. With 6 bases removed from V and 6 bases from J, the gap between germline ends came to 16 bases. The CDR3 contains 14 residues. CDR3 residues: CASRTNPSSDTQYF. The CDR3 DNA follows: TGTGCCAGCAGGACAAACCCTAGTTCCGATACGCAGTATTTT.

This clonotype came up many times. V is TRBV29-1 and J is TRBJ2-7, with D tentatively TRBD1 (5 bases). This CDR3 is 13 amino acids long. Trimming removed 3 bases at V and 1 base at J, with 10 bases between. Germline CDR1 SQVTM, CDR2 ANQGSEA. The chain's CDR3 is CSVEGPPSYEQYF. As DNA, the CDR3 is TGCAGCGTTGAGGGGCCCCCTTCCTACGAGCAGTACTTC.

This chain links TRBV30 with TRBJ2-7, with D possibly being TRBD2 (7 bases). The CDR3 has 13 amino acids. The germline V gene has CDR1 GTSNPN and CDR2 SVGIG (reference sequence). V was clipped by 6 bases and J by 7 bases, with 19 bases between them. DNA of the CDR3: TGTGCCTGTTGGGGGGGCAGTAGCAGAGAGCAGTACTTC. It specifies CACWGGSSREQYF.

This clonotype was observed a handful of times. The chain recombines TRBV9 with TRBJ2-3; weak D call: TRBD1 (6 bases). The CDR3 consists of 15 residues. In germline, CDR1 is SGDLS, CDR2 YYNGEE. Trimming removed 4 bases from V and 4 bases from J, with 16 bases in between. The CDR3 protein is CASSQTGFSSDTQYF. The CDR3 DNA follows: TGTGCCAGCAGCCAAACAGGGTTTAGCTCAGATACGCAGTATTTT.

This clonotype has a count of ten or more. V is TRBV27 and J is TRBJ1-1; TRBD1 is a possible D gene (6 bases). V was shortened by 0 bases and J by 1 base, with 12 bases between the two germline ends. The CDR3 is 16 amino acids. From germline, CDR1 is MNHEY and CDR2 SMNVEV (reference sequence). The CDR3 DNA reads TGTGCCAGCAGTTTATCCCACAGGGTTAAGAACACTGAAGCTTTCTTT. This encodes CASSLSHRVKNTEAFF.

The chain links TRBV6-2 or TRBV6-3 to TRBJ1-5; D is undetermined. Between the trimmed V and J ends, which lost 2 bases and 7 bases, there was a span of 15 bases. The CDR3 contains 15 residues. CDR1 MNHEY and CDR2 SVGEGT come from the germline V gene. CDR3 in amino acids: CASSYQGVRIQPQHF. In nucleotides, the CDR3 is TGTGCCAGCAGTTACCAAGGTGTTCGGATCCAGCCCCAGCATTTT.

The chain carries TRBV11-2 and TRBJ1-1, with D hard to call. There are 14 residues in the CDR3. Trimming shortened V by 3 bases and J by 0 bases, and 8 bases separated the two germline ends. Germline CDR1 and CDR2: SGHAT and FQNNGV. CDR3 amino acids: CASSFQALNTEAFF. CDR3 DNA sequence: TGTGCCAGCAGCTTTCAGGCGCTGAACACTGAAGCTTTCTTT. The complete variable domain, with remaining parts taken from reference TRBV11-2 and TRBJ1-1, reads EAGVAQSPRYKIIEKRQSVAFWCNPISGHATLYWYQQILGQGPKLLIQFQNNGVVDDSQLPKDRFSAERLKGVDSTLKIQPAKLEDSAVYLCASSFQALNTEAFFGQGTRLTVV.

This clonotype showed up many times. This CDR3 is CASSSQLNGDEQYF. CDR3 nucleotides: TGTGCCAGCAGCTCGCAGCTGAACGGGGACGAGCAGTACTTC. The chain couples TRBV13 to TRBJ2-7, with a weak D call TRBD2 (5 bases). The CDR3 consists of 14 residues. The germline V and J ends were trimmed by 4 bases and 5 bases, with 15 bases remaining between them. The germline V gene has CDR1 PRHDT and CDR2 FYEKMQ (reference sequence).

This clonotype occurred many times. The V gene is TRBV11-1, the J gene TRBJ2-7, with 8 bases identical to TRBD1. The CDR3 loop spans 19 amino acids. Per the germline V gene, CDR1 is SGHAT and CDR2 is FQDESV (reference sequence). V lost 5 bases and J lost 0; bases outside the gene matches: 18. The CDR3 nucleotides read TGTGCCAGCAGCACCTTCCGGGACAGGCCTCCAACGAGCTCCTACGAGCAGTACTTC. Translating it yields CASSTFRDRPPTSSYEQYF.

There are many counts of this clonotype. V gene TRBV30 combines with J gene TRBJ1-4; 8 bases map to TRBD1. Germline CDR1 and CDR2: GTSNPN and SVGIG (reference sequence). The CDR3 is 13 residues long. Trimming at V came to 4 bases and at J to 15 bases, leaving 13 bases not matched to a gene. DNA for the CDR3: TGTGCCTGGAATGTATTATCAGGACAGGGATTGTTTTTT. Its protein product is CAWNVLSGQGLFF.

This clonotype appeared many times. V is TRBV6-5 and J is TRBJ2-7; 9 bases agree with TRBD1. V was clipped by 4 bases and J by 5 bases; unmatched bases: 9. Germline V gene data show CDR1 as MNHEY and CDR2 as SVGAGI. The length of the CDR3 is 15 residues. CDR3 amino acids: CASSFPDRGIHEQYF. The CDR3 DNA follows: TGTGCCAGCAGTTTTCCGGACAGGGGAATCCACGAGCAGTACTTC.

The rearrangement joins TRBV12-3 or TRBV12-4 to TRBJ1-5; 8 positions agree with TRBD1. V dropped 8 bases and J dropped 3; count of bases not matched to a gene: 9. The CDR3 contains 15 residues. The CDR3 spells CASGLGTGSNQPQHF. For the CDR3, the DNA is TGTGCCAGCGGATTGGGGACAGGTTCCAATCAGCCCCAGCATTTT.